This record looks at one T cell receptor (beta chain) sequence and its context. These data belong to a study of OX40 agonist ivuxolimab in advanced cancers. Looked up from germline, CDR1 is SGHRS and CDR2 is YFSETQ. The CDR3 spans 14 residues. Trimming stripped 4 bases from V and 4 bases from J, with 14 bases between. Clones were read by immunoSEQ multiplex PCR, and TCRdb kept only the in-frame ones, dropping some. The table has just over 50,000 clones, about 78% seen once; the top ten hold 2%. Material: CD4+ or CD8+ T cells sorted from blood, obtained in a trial of the OX40 agonist ivuxolimab. The chain couples TRBV5-1 to TRBJ1-1; D is unresolved. The source is an adult with an advanced solid tumor such as melanoma, head and neck, liver or kidney cancer. CDR3 coding DNA: TGCGCCAGCAGCCCGGGCGTTACGGGCACTGAAGCTTTCTTT. Translation: CASSPGVTGTEAFF.